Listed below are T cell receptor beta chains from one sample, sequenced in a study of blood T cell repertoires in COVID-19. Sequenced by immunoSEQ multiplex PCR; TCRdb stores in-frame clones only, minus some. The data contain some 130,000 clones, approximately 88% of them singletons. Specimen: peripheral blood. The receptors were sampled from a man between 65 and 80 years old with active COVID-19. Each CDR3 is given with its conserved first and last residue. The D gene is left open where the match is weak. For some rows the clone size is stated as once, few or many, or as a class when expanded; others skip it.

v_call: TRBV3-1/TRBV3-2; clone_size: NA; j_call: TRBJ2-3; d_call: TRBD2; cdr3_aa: CASSPGAGGTDTQYF; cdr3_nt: TGTGCCAGCAGCCCCGGAGCGGGAGGCACAGATACGCAGTATTTT
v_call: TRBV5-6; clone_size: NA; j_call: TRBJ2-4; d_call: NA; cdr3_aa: CASSRLLQGAKNIQYF; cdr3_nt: TGTGCCAGCAGCCGACTACTACAGGGAGCCAAAAACATTCAGTACTTC
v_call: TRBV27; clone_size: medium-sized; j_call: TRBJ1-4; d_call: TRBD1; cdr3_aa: CASSQMTGYYEKLFF; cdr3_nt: TGTGCCAGCAGTCAAATGACAGGGTATTATGAAAAACTGTTTTTT
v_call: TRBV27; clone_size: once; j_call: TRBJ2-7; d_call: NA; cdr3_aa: CASSPRQLISYEQYF; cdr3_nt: TGTGCCAGCAGTCCCCGACAGCTGATCTCCTACGAGCAGTACTTC
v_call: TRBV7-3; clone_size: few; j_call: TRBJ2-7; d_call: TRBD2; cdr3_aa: CASSLQGGSSYEQYF; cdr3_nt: TGTGCCAGCAGCTTACAGGGCGGGAGCTCCTACGAGCAGTACTTC
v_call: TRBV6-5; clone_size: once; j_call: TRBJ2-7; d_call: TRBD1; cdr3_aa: CASSYRDRDYEQYF; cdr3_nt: TGTGCCAGCAGTTACCGGGACAGGGACTACGAGCAGTACTTC
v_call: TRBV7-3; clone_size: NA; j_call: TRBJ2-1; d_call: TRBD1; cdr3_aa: CASSLKAGGQGVSYNEQFF; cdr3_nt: TGTGCCAGCAGCTTAAAGGCCGGCGGGCAGGGGGTCTCCTACAATGAGCAGTTCTTC
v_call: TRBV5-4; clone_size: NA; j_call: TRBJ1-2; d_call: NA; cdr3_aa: CASRSGPGGYTF; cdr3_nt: TGTGCCAGCAGATCAGGGCCAGGTGGCTACACCTTC
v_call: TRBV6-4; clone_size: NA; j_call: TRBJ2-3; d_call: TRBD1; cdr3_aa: CASSQTGYTDTQYF; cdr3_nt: TGTGCCAGCAGTCAGACAGGGTACACAGATACGCAGTATTTT
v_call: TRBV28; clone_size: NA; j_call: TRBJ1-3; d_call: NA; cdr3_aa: CASSLGADSGNTIYF; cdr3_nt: TGTGCCAGCAGTTTGGGGGCAGACTCTGGAAACACCATATATTTT
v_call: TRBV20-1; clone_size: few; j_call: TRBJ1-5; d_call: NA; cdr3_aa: CSASPVYSNQPQHF; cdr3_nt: TGCAGTGCTAGTCCCGTTTATAGCAATCAGCCCCAGCATTTT
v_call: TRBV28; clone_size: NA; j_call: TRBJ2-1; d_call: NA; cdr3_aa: CASSPGLVGREQFF; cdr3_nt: TGTGCCAGCAGCCCGGGACTGGTGGGCCGAGAGCAGTTCTTC
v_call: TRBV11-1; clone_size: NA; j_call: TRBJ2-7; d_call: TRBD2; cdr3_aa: CASSSRGGVLRYEQYF; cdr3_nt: TGTGCCAGCAGCTCCCGGGGGGGAGTTTTAAGGTACGAGCAGTACTTC
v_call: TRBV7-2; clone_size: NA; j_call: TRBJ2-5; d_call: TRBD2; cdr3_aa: CASQLTSVQETQYF; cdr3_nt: TGCGCCAGTCAACTTACTAGCGTCCAAGAGACCCAGTACTTC
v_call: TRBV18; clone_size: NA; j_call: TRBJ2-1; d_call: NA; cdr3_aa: CASSPPLWSNEQFF; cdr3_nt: TGTGCCAGCTCACCACCTCTATGGTCCAATGAGCAGTTCTTC
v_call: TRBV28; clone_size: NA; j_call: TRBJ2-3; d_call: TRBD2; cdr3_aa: CASSRPLTSGTDTQYF; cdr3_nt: TGTGCCAGCAGTCGGCCCTTGACTAGCGGGACGGATACGCAGTATTTT
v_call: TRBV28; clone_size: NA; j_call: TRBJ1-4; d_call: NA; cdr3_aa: CASSLGWGRGNEKLFF; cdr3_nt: TGTGCCAGCAGTTTGGGATGGGGCAGGGGCAATGAAAAACTGTTTTTT
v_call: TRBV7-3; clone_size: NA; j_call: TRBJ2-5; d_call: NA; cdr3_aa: CASSLNPAGQETQYF; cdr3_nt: TGTGCCAGCAGCTTAAACCCTGCGGGCCAAGAGACCCAGTACTTC
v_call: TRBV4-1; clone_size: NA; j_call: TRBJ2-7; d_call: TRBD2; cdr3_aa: CASSQDSGRETGQYF; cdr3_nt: TGCGCCAGCAGCCAAGATAGCGGGAGAGAAACGGGGCAGTACTTC
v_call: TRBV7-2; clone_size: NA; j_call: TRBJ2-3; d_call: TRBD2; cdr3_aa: CASSFAGGGTDTQYF; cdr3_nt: TGTGCCAGCAGCTTCGCGGGAGGGGGCACAGATACGCAGTATTTT
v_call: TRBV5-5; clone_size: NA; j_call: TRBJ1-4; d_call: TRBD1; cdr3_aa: CASNSGTGKAVSEKLFF; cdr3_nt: TGTGCCAGCAATTCCGGGACAGGGAAGGCTGTAAGCGAAAAACTGTTTTTT
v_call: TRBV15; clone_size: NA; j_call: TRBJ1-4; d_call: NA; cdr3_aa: CATSRDRGEKLFF; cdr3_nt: TGTGCCACCAGCAGAGATCGCGGGGAAAAACTGTTTTTT
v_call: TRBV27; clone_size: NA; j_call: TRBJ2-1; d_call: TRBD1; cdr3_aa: CASKKGQGGITYNEQFF; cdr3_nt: TGTGCCAGCAAAAAGGGACAGGGGGGAATAACCTACAATGAGCAGTTCTTC
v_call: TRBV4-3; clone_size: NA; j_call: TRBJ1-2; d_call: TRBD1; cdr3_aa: CASSQGATGVYGYTF; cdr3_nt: TGCGCCAGCAGCCAAGGGGCAACAGGGGTCTATGGCTACACCTTC
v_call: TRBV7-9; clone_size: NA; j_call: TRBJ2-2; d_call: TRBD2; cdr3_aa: CASSLTAGGLAGELFF; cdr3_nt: TGTGCCAGCAGCCTCACGGCGGGAGGTTTAGCCGGGGAGCTGTTTTTT
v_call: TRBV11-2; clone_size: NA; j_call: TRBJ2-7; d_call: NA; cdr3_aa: CATKGQLYEQYF; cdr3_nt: TGTGCCACCAAAGGACAGCTCTACGAGCAGTACTTC